The rows below give T cell receptor beta chains drawn from one sample of a study of blood T cell repertoires in COVID-19. Using immunoSEQ multiplex PCR, the repertoire was profiled, and TCRdb retains in-frame clones only, with some absent. This table has a few hundred thousand clones, around 86% appearing once. Sequencing was done on a sample of PBMCs or T cells enriched from blood (not recorded which). These receptors were taken from a woman between 18 and 29 years old who had recovered from COVID-19. Each CDR3 is given with its conserved first and last residue. Fields, in order: J gene, V gene, CDR3 protein.

j_call: TRBJ2-7
v_call: TRBV5-4
cdr3_aa: CASSLGLDRVSYEQYF

j_call: TRBJ1-2
v_call: TRBV4-1
cdr3_aa: CASSHGSGRYGYTF

j_call: TRBJ1-6
v_call: TRBV7-8
cdr3_aa: CASSLASGNSPLHF

j_call: TRBJ1-1
v_call: TRBV6-1
cdr3_aa: CASSEMVGHTGTEAFF

j_call: TRBJ1-5
v_call: TRBV10-2
cdr3_aa: CASSVDRWNQPQHF

j_call: TRBJ2-1
v_call: TRBV4-1
cdr3_aa: CASSQGEAWDRGYNEQFF

j_call: TRBJ2-5
v_call: TRBV3-1/TRBV3-2
cdr3_aa: CASSPPVATSGGVRGQYF

j_call: TRBJ2-5
v_call: TRBV10-3
cdr3_aa: CAIKEKGAPEETQYF

j_call: TRBJ2-7
v_call: TRBV29-1
cdr3_aa: CSVEGGLAGGYEQYF

j_call: TRBJ1-5
v_call: TRBV6-6
cdr3_aa: CASTPDRRNQPQHF

j_call: TRBJ2-3
v_call: TRBV29-1
cdr3_aa: CSARGVSTDTQYF

j_call: TRBJ2-3
v_call: TRBV9
cdr3_aa: CASSVGRGADTQYF

j_call: TRBJ2-2
v_call: TRBV3-1/TRBV3-2
cdr3_aa: CASSLRHGGMGTGELFF

j_call: TRBJ2-5
v_call: TRBV9
cdr3_aa: CASSTPSGTSGTRETQYF

j_call: TRBJ2-7
v_call: TRBV5-1
cdr3_aa: CASSPAGEVIYEQYF

j_call: TRBJ1-1
v_call: TRBV6-5
cdr3_aa: CASSYDGQGNTEAFF

j_call: TRBJ2-1
v_call: TRBV10-1
cdr3_aa: CASSDSQGGSYNEQFF

j_call: TRBJ1-2
v_call: TRBV25-1
cdr3_aa: CASSGEGGVAGYTF

j_call: TRBJ1-6
v_call: TRBV5-4
cdr3_aa: CASSLAYGGANSPLHF

j_call: TRBJ2-7
v_call: TRBV7-2
cdr3_aa: CASRFGLAGSYEQYF

j_call: TRBJ2-3
v_call: TRBV5-5
cdr3_aa: CASSSQGYRTDTQYF

j_call: TRBJ1-1
v_call: TRBV6-5
cdr3_aa: CASRDGQGGTEAFF

j_call: TRBJ2-2
v_call: TRBV24-1
cdr3_aa: CATSDWGSPNTGELFF

j_call: TRBJ1-1
v_call: TRBV25-1
cdr3_aa: CASRGTAGPEAFF

j_call: TRBJ2-5
v_call: TRBV9
cdr3_aa: CASSTRQIQETQYF

j_call: TRBJ2-1
v_call: TRBV19
cdr3_aa: CASSKASGSGEQFF

j_call: TRBJ2-7
v_call: TRBV10-3
cdr3_aa: CAISESQELGGEGSYEQYF

j_call: TRBJ2-1
v_call: TRBV2
cdr3_aa: CASSEGVVSNEQFF

j_call: TRBJ2-7
v_call: TRBV15
cdr3_aa: CATSREAGGGEQYF

j_call: TRBJ2-2
v_call: TRBV7-9
cdr3_aa: CASSWTSGRAGVVGGELFF

j_call: TRBJ2-5
v_call: TRBV5-1
cdr3_aa: CASSSPGLAGGPKETQYF

j_call: TRBJ2-5
v_call: TRBV7-9
cdr3_aa: CASSAGLFLETQYF

j_call: TRBJ1-3
v_call: TRBV7-2
cdr3_aa: CASSTRQSSGNTIYF

j_call: TRBJ2-2
v_call: TRBV3-1/TRBV3-2
cdr3_aa: CASSHGNTGELFF

j_call: TRBJ2-7
v_call: TRBV28
cdr3_aa: CASSSTSGPYEQYF

j_call: TRBJ2-7
v_call: TRBV21-1
cdr3_aa: CASSTGLGEQYF

j_call: TRBJ1-2
v_call: TRBV6-5
cdr3_aa: CASTKSRDRNYGYTF

j_call: TRBJ1-6
v_call: TRBV5-1
cdr3_aa: CASSWGVGQGVYNSPLHF

j_call: TRBJ2-2
v_call: TRBV7-3
cdr3_aa: CASSFDRDGELFF

j_call: TRBJ1-3
v_call: TRBV7-9
cdr3_aa: CASSLEAGGVAGNTIYF

j_call: TRBJ1-4
v_call: TRBV6-6
cdr3_aa: CASSHNRATNEKLFF

j_call: TRBJ2-5
v_call: TRBV3-1/TRBV3-2
cdr3_aa: CASMPRGTRLFETQYF

j_call: TRBJ2-3
v_call: TRBV9
cdr3_aa: CASSVGQSTDTQYF

j_call: TRBJ2-3
v_call: TRBV7-8
cdr3_aa: CASSKTGPPTDTQYF

j_call: TRBJ2-7
v_call: TRBV6-2/TRBV6-3
cdr3_aa: CASSPGGTRTLYEQYF

j_call: TRBJ1-2
v_call: TRBV19
cdr3_aa: CASTSDSDYGYTF

j_call: TRBJ2-7
v_call: TRBV9
cdr3_aa: CASSVEGGRAGREQYF